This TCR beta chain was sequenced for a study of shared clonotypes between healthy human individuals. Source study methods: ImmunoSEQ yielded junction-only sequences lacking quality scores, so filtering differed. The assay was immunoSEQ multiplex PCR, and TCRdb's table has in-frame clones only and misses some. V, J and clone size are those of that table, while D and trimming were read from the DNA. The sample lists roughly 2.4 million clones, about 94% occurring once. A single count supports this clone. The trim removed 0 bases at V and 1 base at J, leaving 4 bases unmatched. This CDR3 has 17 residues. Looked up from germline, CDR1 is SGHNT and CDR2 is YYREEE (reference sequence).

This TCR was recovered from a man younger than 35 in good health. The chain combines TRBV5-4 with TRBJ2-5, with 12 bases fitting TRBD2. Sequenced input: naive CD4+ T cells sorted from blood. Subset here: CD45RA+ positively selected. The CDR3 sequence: CASSLASSGRAQETQYF. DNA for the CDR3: TGTGCCAGCAGCTTGGCTTCTAGCGGGAGGGCCCAAGAGACCCAGTACTTC. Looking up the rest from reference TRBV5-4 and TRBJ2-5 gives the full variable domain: ETGVTQSPTHLIKTRGQQVTLRCSSQSGHNTVSWYQQALGQGPQFIFQYYREEENGRGNFPPRFSGLQFPNYSSELNVNALELDDSALYLCASSLASSGRAQETQYFGPGTRLLVL.